The 8 T cell receptor beta chains below all came from one sample that was sequenced in a study of human T cells and chemical hapten exposure (TCRdb year 2021). The method behind the library was RACE. TCRdb shows the sequencer as NextSeq 500. TCRdb reran the public reads through fastp at Q25 and MiXCR, keeping productive beta chains. Under each unique CDR3 protein, matching rows form one entry showing the most common genes and DNA. Within this sample are more than 100,000 distinct CDR3 sequences, with 10% to 12% of them counted one time only. Approximately 2.5% of the sample comes from the top ten. Interpreted using the paper, the time point label stands for: patch test 3, about 24 weeks after DPC sensitization. The sample's treatment or condition, from its label and the paper: therapeutic diphenylcyclopropenone sensitization with weekly scalp DPC. The material was whole blood, obtained in connection with sensitization to the hapten diphenylcyclopropenone (DPC). These receptors all come from a woman aged 50 to 65 with alopecia areata. Some clones in this sample may be carry-over from other donors' samples.

This clonotype was detected many times. V and J are TRBV20-1 and TRBJ2-7, with D possibly matching TRBD1 (6 bases). Trimming took 6 bases from V and 3 from J, leaving 18 bases between them. Germline V CDR1 and CDR2: DFQATT, SNEGSKA (reference sequence). The CDR3 spans 14 residues. CDR3 nucleotide sequence: TGCAGTGCCGTTACCCGGGACAAAGACTACGAGCAGTACTTC. Translating it yields CSAVTRDKDYEQYF.

J is TRBJ1-2 and V is TRBV29-1; possible D gene TRBD1, 6 bases. V dropped 4 bases and J dropped 12 bases, with 18 bases sitting between them. Germline V CDR1 and CDR2: SQVTM, ANQGSEA. The CDR3 length is 12 residues. The CDR3 coding sequence is TGCAGCGTTGGGGGGCTTACAAGCGGGAACACCTTC. Its translation: CSVGGLTSGNTF.

This clonotype was recorded many times. This chain connects TRBV24-1 to TRBJ2-1; TRBD2 matches at 7 bases. The CDR3 totals 14 residues. Germline loops: CDR1 KGHDR, CDR2 SFDVKD. The junction had 10 bases not matched to a gene; V was cut back by 9 bases and J by 6 bases. CDR3 sequence (DNA): TGTGCCACCGGGAAGCGGGACCCGAGCAATGAGCAGTTCTTC. Amino acid sequence: CATGKRDPSNEQFF.

This chain joins TRBV6-2 or TRBV6-3 and TRBJ1-1, with D unclear. V was clipped by 6 bases and J by 5 bases, with 16 bases between them. The CDR3 length is 14 residues. CDR1 is MNHEY, CDR2 SVGEGT, per germline. CDR3 loop: CASRLHTTRTEAFF. In DNA, the CDR3 is TGTGCCAGCAGACTCCACACAACGAGGACTGAAGCTTTCTTT.

This clonotype has a count of ten or more. Written as DNA, the CDR3 is TGCAGTGTTCTTCTGGCTAGCGGGGGGGCGGATGAGCAGTTCTTC. This gives the protein CSVLLASGGADEQFF. This chain links TRBV20-1 with TRBJ2-1; the match to TRBD2 covers 12 bases. The CDR3 is 15 residues long. Germline V lookup: CDR1 DFQATT, CDR2 SNEGSKA (reference sequence). The ends lost 7 bases at V and 8 bases at J; junction bases unmatched: 12.

This clonotype occurred many times. The genes are TRBV20-1 and TRBJ2-4; no reliable D call. Trimming cost V 6 bases and J 5 bases, with 14 bases left between them. The length of the CDR3 is 13 residues. From germline, CDR1 is DFQATT and CDR2 SNEGSKA (reference sequence). CDR3 region: CSAQYTPENIQYF. The CDR3 DNA reads TGCAGTGCCCAGTATACCCCCGAAAACATTCAGTACTTC.

A single count supports this clonotype. The V and J genes are TRBV20-1 and TRBJ1-1; D ambiguous. The CDR3 runs to 14 residues. Germline V gene data show CDR1 as DFQATT and CDR2 as SNEGSKA (reference sequence). Trimming shortened V by 1 base and J by 8 bases, and 17 bases separated the two germline ends. CDR3 protein: CSARARYKDGEAFF. CDR3 coding DNA: TGCAGTGCTAGAGCCCGTTATAAAGACGGGGAAGCTTTCTTT.

The chain has TRBV7-6 and TRBJ1-5; D is uncertain. In germline, CDR1 is SGHVS, CDR2 FNYEAQ. The CDR3 spans 13 residues. The V end lost 2 bases, the J end lost 9 bases, and 11 bases lay between the germline ends. CDR3: CASSLYENRPQHF. Here the CDR3 DNA reads TGTGCCAGCAGCTTATACGAGAACCGGCCCCAGCATTTT.